Shown below are 6 T cell receptor beta chains from a single sample sequenced in a study of T cell changes during pregnancy in multiple sclerosis. Data came from immunoSEQ multiplex PCR; TCRdb stores just in-frame clones and leaves some out. Among about 59,000 clones listed, approximately 94% were seen once. The sequenced sample was CD8+ T cells from peripheral blood mononuclear cells, obtained after pregnancy. The origin of the receptors is a female donor with multiple sclerosis, enrolled in a pregnancy study.

The chain couples TRBV2 to TRBJ2-7; D not resolved. V dropped 3 bases and J dropped 4 bases, with 10 bases sitting between them. Germline V CDR1 and CDR2: SNHLY, FYNNEI. The CDR3 has 13 amino acids. CDR3: CASSDGQKYEQYF. Written as DNA, the CDR3 is TGTGCCAGCAGTGATGGGCAGAAATACGAGCAGTACTTC. Variable domain in full (rest from reference TRBV2 and TRBJ2-7): EPEVTQTPSHQVTQMGQEVILRCVPISNHLYFYWYRQILGQKVEFLVSFYNNEISEKSEIFDDQFSVERPDGSNFTLKIRSTKLEDSAMYFCASSDGQKYEQYFGPGTRLTVT.

The chain is built from TRBV30 and TRBJ2-1; 7 bases map to TRBD1. Germline V CDR1 and CDR2: GTSNPN, SVGIG (reference sequence). Trimming took 7 bases from V and 0 from J; bases not matched to a gene: 9. This CDR3 has 15 amino acids. CDR3 region: CAFIPTGSSYNEQFF. Written as DNA, the CDR3 is TGTGCCTTCATCCCGACAGGGAGCTCCTACAATGAGCAGTTCTTC. The entire variable domain, with the rest obtained from reference TRBV30 and TRBJ2-1, is as follows: SQTIHQWPATLVQPVGSPLSLECTVEGTSNPNLYWYRQAAGRGLQLLFYSVGIGQISSEVPQNLSASRPQDRQFILSSKKLLLSDSGFYLCAFIPTGSSYNEQFFGPGTRLTVL.

The rearrangement joins TRBV28 to TRBJ2-7, with 13 nucleotides matching TRBD2. V was clipped by 6 bases and J by 2 bases; unmatched bases: 7. The CDR3 has 16 amino acids. Germline CDR1 is MDHEN and CDR2 is SYDVKM. CDR3 residues: CASSSAGLAGAYEQYF. CDR3 nucleotide sequence: TGTGCCAGCAGCTCCGCCGGACTAGCGGGGGCCTACGAGCAGTACTTC.

This rearrangement joins TRBV6-1 to TRBJ2-7; 10 positions match TRBD2. Germline CDR1 reads MNHNS; CDR2 reads SASEGT. V trimming: 8 bases; J trimming: 3 bases; junction bases outside the gene matches: 4. The CDR3 covers 13 residues. CDR3 DNA: TGTGCCAGCGTACGACTAGCGGGCTACGAGCAGTACTTC. It codes for CASVRLAGYEQYF.

The CDR3 is CAISGLANTYEQYF. Here the CDR3 DNA reads TGTGCCATCAGCGGACTAGCGAATACCTACGAGCAGTACTTC. V and J are TRBV10-3 and TRBJ2-7; 9 positions agree with TRBD2. The CDR3 is 14 residues long. CDR1 is ENHRY, CDR2 SYGVKD, per germline. With V trimmed by 6 bases and J by 2 bases, 5 bases remained unmatched.

The chain has TRBV7-9 and TRBJ2-1; perhaps TRBD1 as D (5 bases). This CDR3 is built from 15 residues. V was shortened by 1 base and J by 4 bases, with 11 bases between the two germline ends. CDR1 and CDR2 from the germline V gene are SEHNR and FQNEAQ (reference sequence). CDR3 sequence (DNA): TGTGCCAGCAGCTTAGGTGGACACCCTTACAATGAGCAGTTCTTC. This codes for CASSLGGHPYNEQFF.